This entry lists 27 T cell receptor beta chains sequenced from one sample in a study of response to subunit inactivated influenza vaccine (dated by TCRdb to the late 2010s). Libraries came from RT-PCR. Instrument used: Illumina HiSeq 2500. In TCRdb, the public reads were trimmed at Q25 with fastp and aligned with MiXCR, with productive beta chains retained. A single entry per CDR3 protein holds the most common genes and DNA from its merged rows. This sample comprises approximately 490,000 distinct CDR3 sequences, 6.5% to 8% of them detected only once. The ten top clones hold around 13% of the sample. The input for sequencing was PBMCs from blood, taken less than 30 months after vaccination. These receptors all stem from a man aged 50-75 years who received an inactivated influenza vaccine. Donor details come from another sample of the same person, matched by shared clones.

This chain uses TRBV18 with TRBJ2-4; tentative D call: TRBD2 (5 bases). CDR3 length: 16 residues. Trimming left V 0 bases short and J 0 bases short, with 9 bases between. Germline values: CDR1 KGHSH, CDR2 LQKENI. The CDR3 here is CASSPPTEVAKNIQYF. The CDR3 nucleotides are TGTGCCAGCTCACCACCGACGGAGGTAGCCAAAAACATTCAGTACTTC.

This chain uses TRBV3-1 with TRBJ2-5; 9 positions match TRBD1. Germline V gene lookup returns CDR1 LGHDT and CDR2 YNNKEL (reference sequence). The CDR3 has 18 residues. With 1 base clipped from V and 4 bases from J, the junction kept 13 bases outside the gene matches. The CDR3 DNA is TGTGCCAGCAGCCAAGGTCCCGGGACAGGGACTTTAGGAGAGACCCAGTACTTC. Its protein product is CASSQGPGTGTLGETQYF.

The chain employs TRBV5-1 and TRBJ2-5; 12 positions match TRBD2. With V trimmed by 4 bases and J by 5 bases, 6 bases remained unmatched. This CDR3 comprises 15 residues. Germline CDR1 reads SGHRS; CDR2 reads YFSETQ. CDR3 coding DNA: TGCGCCAGCAGCCTGGACGGGACTAGCGGGGAGACCCAGTACTTC. It is translated as CASSLDGTSGETQYF.

The chain is built from TRBV5-4 and TRBJ2-7; 8 bases match TRBD1. V shed 4 bases, J shed 0 bases, and the junction held 9 bases outside the gene matches. The CDR3 totals 16 residues. The germline V gene has CDR1 SGHNT and CDR2 YYREEE (reference sequence). In DNA form, the CDR3 reads TGTGCCAGCAGCCAAAGATTTACAGGGGGCTCCTACGAGCAGTACTTC. Amino acids: CASSQRFTGGSYEQYF.

This clonotype occurred a few times. The rearrangement links TRBV19 to TRBJ1-2; possible D gene TRBD1, 5 bases. Trimming pared 10 bases from V and 7 bases from J, leaving 19 bases between. This CDR3 is built from 13 residues. CDR1 and CDR2 (germline): LNHDA, SQIVND (reference sequence). CDR3 amino acids: CATTPTGIGGYTF. CDR3 coding DNA: TGTGCCACCACCCCCACAGGAATTGGTGGCTACACCTTC.

This clonotype was picked up many times. This sequence joins TRBV12-3 or TRBV12-4 and TRBJ2-2; a possible D gene is TRBD1 (5 bases). The CDR3 is made up of 15 amino acids. The ends were cut back, 6 bases at V and 0 bases at J, with 11 bases in the middle. The CDR3 sequence is CASRVQDSNTGELFF. CDR3 sequence (DNA): TGTGCCAGCAGAGTACAGGATTCGAACACCGGGGAGCTGTTTTTT.

This clonotype was detected only a few times. The V call is TRBV10-3, the J call TRBJ2-5; D unresolved. CDR1 and CDR2 from the germline V gene are ENHRY and SYGVKD. The CDR3 consists of 14 residues. The V gene lost 0 bases and the J gene lost 5 bases, with 10 bases spanning the gap. CDR3 in DNA: TGTGCCATCAGTGAGTCGGTCAAAGGGGAGACCCAGTACTTC. It translates to CAISESVKGETQYF.

This clonotype was observed many times. The chain joins TRBV5-6 to TRBJ2-7; no reliable D call. The CDR3 has 12 amino acids. The germline CDR1 and CDR2 sequences are SGHDT and YYEEEE. V gave up 8 bases and J gave up 0 bases, with 9 bases separating them. The CDR3 coding sequence is TGTGCCAGTTCCCAACGCTCCTACGAGCAGTACTTC. Encoded protein: CASSQRSYEQYF.

The chain recombines TRBV20-1 with TRBJ2-2; 13 nucleotides agree with TRBD2. The CDR3 is made up of 16 amino acids. Germline V gives CDR1 DFQATT, CDR2 SNEGSKA (reference sequence). CDR3 DNA: TGCAGCGTAACGACTAGCGGGAGGTTGGGCACCGGGGAGCTGTTTTTT. Translation gives CSVTTSGRLGTGELFF.

This clonotype occurred a few times. The V and J genes are TRBV5-5 and TRBJ2-1, with 14 bases matching TRBD2. CDR1 is SGHKS, CDR2 YYEKEE, per germline (reference sequence). V shed 2 bases, J shed 6 bases, and the junction held 7 bases outside the gene matches. The CDR3 contains 17 residues. The CDR3 DNA reads TGTGCCAGCAGCTTAGTGACTAGCGGGGGGGCCGCCAATGAGCAGTTCTTC. This gives the protein CASSLVTSGGAANEQFF.

This clonotype has a handful of counts. The V and J genes are TRBV25-1 and TRBJ2-5; D uncertain. Germline lookup yields CDR1 MGHDK and CDR2 SYGVNS. The V and J ends lost 3 bases and 3 bases respectively, with 8 bases between them. This CDR3 contains 13 residues. CDR3 coding DNA: TGTGCCAGCAGTGACTGGGTGGAAGAGACCCAGTACTTC. Protein product: CASSDWVEETQYF.

The chain couples TRBV28 to TRBJ1-2, with a possible D match to TRBD1 (5 bases). There are 16 residues in the CDR3. Trimming shortened V by 6 bases and J by 0 bases, and 17 bases separated the two germline ends. Germline V gene sequence: CDR1 MDHEN, CDR2 SYDVKM. The CDR3 bases are TGTGCCAGCAGCTACAGGTTTTACAACGCTAACTATGGCTACACCTTC. Encoded protein: CASSYRFYNANYGYTF.

This clonotype came up a few times. The V call is TRBV12-3 or TRBV12-4, the J call TRBJ1-3; D uncertain. V was cut by 3 bases and J by 0 bases, with 12 bases left in between. The CDR3 length is 16 residues. DNA of the CDR3: TGTGCCAGCAGTTTGGCCAGGTCGTCCTCTGGAAACACCATATATTTT. It codes for CASSLARSSSGNTIYF.

The chain is built from TRBV11-2 and TRBJ2-1; TRBD2 matches at 8 bases. The V and J ends lost 1 base and 7 bases, in that order; junction bases with no gene match: 9. The CDR3 has 16 amino acids. The V gene's germline CDR1 is SGHAT and CDR2 FQNNGV. CDR3 nucleotides: TGTGCCAGCAGCTTAGCGGCTAGCGGGTATTTGAATGAGCAGTTCTTC. Protein product: CASSLAASGYLNEQFF.

This clonotype was detected ten times or more. The chain is built from TRBV4-3 and TRBJ2-1; the match to TRBD2 covers 11 bases. The CDR3 has 17 residues. Germline loops: CDR1 LGHNA, CDR2 YSLEER. V lost 3 bases and J lost 4; bases outside the gene matches: 8. CDR3 nucleotide sequence: TGCGCCAGCAGCCACGGACTAGCGGGTGGCTTATACAATGAGCAGTTCTTC. It yields the protein CASSHGLAGGLYNEQFF.

The chain joins TRBV7-6 to TRBJ2-3; 9 nucleotides match TRBD2. Germline assignment: CDR1 SGHVS and CDR2 FNYEAQ. This CDR3 contains 16 residues. The V gene end was trimmed by 2 bases and the J gene end by 6 bases; junction bases not matched to a gene: 9. CDR3 region: CASSLYLAGGPDTQYF. As DNA, the CDR3 is TGTGCCAGCAGCTTATACTTGGCGGGGGGGCCTGATACGCAGTATTTT.

There are many counts of this clonotype. V is TRBV4-1 and J is TRBJ1-2; tentatively, D is TRBD1 (6 bases). Trimming stripped 1 base from V and 14 bases from J, with 20 bases between. Germline V lookup: CDR1 MGHRA, CDR2 YSYEKL. This CDR3 is built from 14 residues. The CDR3 is CASSQVNRVSFRTF. CDR3 sequence (DNA): TGCGCCAGCAGCCAAGTTAACAGGGTTTCCTTTAGGACCTTC.

This clonotype was observed many times. The chain is built from TRBV19 and TRBJ2-7; 8 bases are shared with TRBD1. Germline V CDR1 and CDR2: LNHDA, SQIVND (reference sequence). The V segment lost 5 bases and the J segment 0 bases; nucleotides outside the gene matches: 6. The length of the CDR3 is 15 residues. CDR3 residues: CASSPGTGNSYEQYF. In DNA form, the CDR3 reads TGTGCCAGTAGTCCAGGGACAGGTAACTCCTACGAGCAGTACTTC.

The gene calls are TRBV27 and TRBJ1-5; 7 bases map to TRBD1. This CDR3 comprises 15 residues. V shed 5 bases and J 0 bases; nucleotides not matched to a gene: 4. Germline CDR1 reads MNHEY; CDR2 reads SMNVEV (reference sequence). The CDR3, as DNA: TGTGCCAGCAGTACACAGGGGTTTAGCAATCAGCCCCAGCATTTT. It translates to CASSTQGFSNQPQHF.

This rearrangement joins TRBV11-2 to TRBJ2-5; 7 bases map to TRBD1. The CDR3 length is 15 residues. Germline CDR1 SGHAT, CDR2 FQNNGV. V was pared by 5 bases and J by 6 bases, with 12 bases of the junction left unmatched. CDR3 sequence: CASSHGQATGKTQYF. The CDR3 DNA sequence: TGTGCCAGCAGCCACGGACAGGCGACGGGAAAGACCCAGTACTTC.

For the CDR3, the DNA is TGTGCCAGCTTGGACCGGGACAAAAACCAAGAGACCCAGTACTTC. Residues: CASLDRDKNQETQYF. The genes are TRBV6-1 and TRBJ2-5, with a tentative D call TRBD1 (6 bases). Germline V gene lookup returns CDR1 MNHNS and CDR2 SASEGT. Trimming removed 8 bases at V and 0 bases at J, with 16 bases between. This CDR3 comprises 15 residues.

This clonotype was observed a handful of times. The CDR3 reads CASSLATGSTDTQYF. For the CDR3, the DNA is TGTGCCAGCAGCTTAGCAACAGGGAGCACAGATACGCAGTATTTT. The gene calls are TRBV7-2 and TRBJ2-3, with a tentative D call TRBD1 (6 bases). The V gene's germline CDR1 is SGHTA and CDR2 FQGNSA. This CDR3 comprises 15 residues. V lost 0 bases and J 0 bases, leaving 7 bases between the germline ends.

This clonotype was counted many times. The chain joins TRBV6-5 to TRBJ2-7, with D uncertain. The germline gives CDR1 MNHEY, CDR2 SVGAGI. CDR3 length: 14 residues. V was trimmed by 0 bases and J by 5 bases, leaving 11 bases between them. The CDR3 spells CASSYSLWADEQYF. In nucleotides, the CDR3 is TGTGCCAGCAGTTACTCCTTATGGGCCGACGAGCAGTACTTC.

This clonotype was seen more than once but under ten times. The genes are TRBV5-6 and TRBJ2-2; D might be TRBD1 (6 bases). The germline gives CDR1 SGHDT, CDR2 YYEEEE. V gave up 1 base and J gave up 5 bases, with 18 bases separating them. This CDR3 region has 17 residues. The CDR3 coding sequence is TGTGCCAGCAGCTTGCTCTCCGGGACACGGACGACCGGGGAGCTGTTTTTT. This translates into CASSLLSGTRTTGELFF.

This clonotype was counted ten times or more. This chain connects TRBV6-5 to TRBJ1-2, with D maybe TRBD1 (6 bases). CDR1 is MNHEY, CDR2 SVGAGI, per germline. CDR3 length: 14 residues. V gave up 4 bases and J gave up 5 bases, with 14 bases separating them. The CDR3 protein is CASSSGQPPYGYTF. The CDR3 DNA reads TGTGCCAGCAGTTCCGGACAGCCTCCATATGGCTACACCTTC.

The chain uses TRBV10-3 and TRBJ2-6; 7 bases align to TRBD1. The CDR3 sequence is 16 residues long. V trimming: 4 bases; J trimming: 2 bases; junction bases outside the gene matches: 5. Per the germline V gene, CDR1 is ENHRY and CDR2 is SYGVKD. CDR3 DNA: TGTGCCATCAGTGGAGGTGACAGGGCTGGGGCCAACGTCCTGACTTTC. It encodes CAISGGDRAGANVLTF.

V usage is TRBV20-1 and J usage is TRBJ2-5; TRBD2 might be the D (5 bases). Per the germline V gene, CDR1 is DFQATT and CDR2 is SNEGSKA (reference sequence). V was clipped by 0 bases and J by 4 bases, with 18 bases between them. The length of the CDR3 is 16 residues. The CDR3 is CSARDPRGPAIETQYF. In DNA form, the CDR3 reads TGCAGTGCTAGAGACCCCCGAGGGCCCGCAATAGAGACCCAGTACTTC.